This is a list of T cell receptor beta chains from one sample in a study of blood T cell repertoires in COVID-19. Generated by immunoSEQ multiplex PCR, the TCRdb table keeps only in-frame clones and is missing some. Of almost 500,000 clones in the sample, approximately 91% are singletons; the top ten hold 8.3%. The sequencing sample was made of PBMCs or T cells enriched from blood (not recorded which). The receptors were gathered from a woman aged 60-70 years who had recovered from COVID-19. The CDR3 runs from the conserved cysteine through the conserved F or W.

CASSLGQYYEQYF	13	TRBV3-1/TRBV3-2	TRBJ2-7
CASSQVVQGNSPLHF	15	TRBV3-1/TRBV3-2	TRBJ1-6
CASSLDSSNQPQHF	14	TRBV5-6	TRBJ1-5
CASSQVSSTITGELFF	16	TRBV4-1	TRBJ2-2
CASSEEIGEKLFF	13	TRBV5-1	TRBJ1-4
CASSLSGVGTEAFF	14	TRBV27	TRBJ1-1
CASSQEPGTGDGYTF	15	TRBV4-1	TRBJ1-2
CASSPRLASDTQYF	14	TRBV13	TRBJ2-3
CASSPDTGEQYF	12	TRBV23-1	TRBJ2-7
CASSFSHSRLEQYF	14	TRBV5-6	TRBJ2-7
CASSFGPRGGYTF	13	TRBV12-3/TRBV12-4	TRBJ1-2
CASSLGPGVSTEAFF	15	TRBV5-8	TRBJ1-1
CASIKSGPSSYNEQFF	16	TRBV27	TRBJ2-1
CASSAEGQTTDTQYF	15	TRBV5-1	TRBJ2-3
CASSLVEGEVNEQFF	15	TRBV11-2	TRBJ2-1
CATLGAVAGGPYNEQFF	17	TRBV12-5	TRBJ2-1
CASSYSGGAGDTQYF	15	TRBV5-1	TRBJ2-3
CASSTDRGGGYTF	13	TRBV12-3/TRBV12-4	TRBJ1-2
CASSSQGHQPQHF	13	TRBV27	TRBJ1-5
CASSLDSLGGYTF	13	TRBV11-2	TRBJ1-2
CASRISGTGPYGYTF	15	TRBV19	TRBJ1-2
CATRGLAKNIQYF	13	TRBV10-3	TRBJ2-4
CATSDPGTDNEKLFF	15	TRBV24-1	TRBJ1-4
CASSSGSINQQYF	13	TRBV5-5	TRBJ2-7
CASSYGGGTQYF	12	TRBV6-5	TRBJ2-3
CASSASSGGLTDTQYF	16	TRBV13	TRBJ2-3
CASSPRPGGGETQYF	15	TRBV7-7	TRBJ2-5
CASSLAGVNTGELFF	15	TRBV11-3	TRBJ2-2